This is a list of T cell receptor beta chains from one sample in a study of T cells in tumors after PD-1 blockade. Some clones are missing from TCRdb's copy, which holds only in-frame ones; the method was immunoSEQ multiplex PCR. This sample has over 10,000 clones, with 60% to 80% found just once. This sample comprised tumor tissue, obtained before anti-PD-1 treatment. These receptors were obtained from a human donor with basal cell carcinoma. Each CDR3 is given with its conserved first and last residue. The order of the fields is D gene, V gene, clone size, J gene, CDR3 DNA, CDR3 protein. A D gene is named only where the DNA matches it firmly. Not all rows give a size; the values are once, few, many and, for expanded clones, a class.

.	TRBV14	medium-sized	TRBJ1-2	TGTGCCAGCAGCCAAGAAATGGCGCCGACGGGCTATGGCTACACCTTC	CASSQEMAPTGYGYTF
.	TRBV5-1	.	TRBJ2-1	TGCGCCAGCAGCTTGGATCTAGCTTCCTACAATGAGCAGTTCTTC	CASSLDLASYNEQFF
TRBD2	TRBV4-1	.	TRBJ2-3	TGCGCCAGCAGCCGTCTAGCGGGAGATACGCAGTATTTT	CASSRLAGDTQYF
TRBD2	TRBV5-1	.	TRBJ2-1	TGCGCCAGCTCGCTTGGGACTAGCGGGAGGGCCACGGTTAATTTTGAGCAGTTCTTC	CASSLGTSGRATVNFEQFF
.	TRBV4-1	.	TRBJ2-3	TGCGCCAGCAGCCAAGCAGCGACAGCCAACCCAGATACGCAGTATTTT	CASSQAATANPDTQYF
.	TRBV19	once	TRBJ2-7	TGTGCCCTTACGACGGAAGGTCGGTACTTC	CALTTEGRYF
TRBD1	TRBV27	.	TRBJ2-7	TGTGCCAGCAGCCGGACAGGGGCCCAGTACGAGCAGTACTTC	CASSRTGAQYEQYF
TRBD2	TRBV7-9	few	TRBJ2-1	TGTGCCACCCGGGGCGGGGGGGCTCTATACAATGAGCAGTTCTTC	CATRGGGALYNEQFF
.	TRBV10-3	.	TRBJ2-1	TGTGCCATCGAGGGGCTCAATGAGCAGTTCTTC	CAIEGLNEQFF
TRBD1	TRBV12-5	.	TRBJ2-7	TGTGCTAGTGGTTTGGTTCGGACAGGGGGCATCTACGAGCAGTACTTC	CASGLVRTGGIYEQYF
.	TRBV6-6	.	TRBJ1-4	TGTGCCAGCAGTCCCGCCACAACTAATGAAAAACTGTTTTTT	CASSPATTNEKLFF
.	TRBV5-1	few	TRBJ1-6	TGCGCCAGCAGCCTCGGGGGGCCCTATAATTCACCCCTCCACTTT	CASSLGGPYNSPLHF
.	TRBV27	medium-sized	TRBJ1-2	TGTGCCAGCGGGGGGCCCTATGGCTACACCTTC	CASGGPYGYTF
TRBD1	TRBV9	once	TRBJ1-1	TGTGCCAGCAGCCCGGGACAGGGGAAGAATAGTGAAGCTTTCTTT	CASSPGQGKNSEAFF
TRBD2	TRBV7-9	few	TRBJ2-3	TGTGCCAGCAGCTTAGATTGGCTAGCGGGAGTCAGGGCAGATACGCAGTATTTT	CASSLDWLAGVRADTQYF
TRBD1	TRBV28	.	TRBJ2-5	TGTGCCAGCAGTGTCATGGGACAGGGAAAGGGAGAGACCCAGTACTTC	CASSVMGQGKGETQYF
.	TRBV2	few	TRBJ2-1	TGTGCCAGAAATATCGTGGGTGAGCAGTTCTTC	CARNIVGEQFF
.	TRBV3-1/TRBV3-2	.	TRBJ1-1	TGTGCCAGCAGCCCAAAGAGTTACCGCCAAAACACTGAAGCTTTCTTT	CASSPKSYRQNTEAFF
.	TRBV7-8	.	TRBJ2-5	TGTGCCAGCAGCTTATGGTCCTCAGGAGGCCAAGAGACCCAGTACTTC	CASSLWSSGGQETQYF
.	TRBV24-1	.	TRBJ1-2	TGTGCCACCAGTGATGGGGACGGGGCTTACTATGGCTACACCTTC	CATSDGDGAYYGYTF
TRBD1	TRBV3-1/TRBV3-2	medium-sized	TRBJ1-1	TGTGCCAGCAGCCTAACGACAGGGATCTTTGCTGAAGCTTTCTTT	CASSLTTGIFAEAFF
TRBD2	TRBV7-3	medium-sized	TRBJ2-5	TGTGCCAGCAGTCGCGGGGGCCAAGAGACCCAGTACTTC	CASSRGGQETQYF
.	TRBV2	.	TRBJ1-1	TGTGCCAGCTCCGGCACTGAAGCTTTCTTT	CASSGTEAFF
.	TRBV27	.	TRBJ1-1	TGTGCCAGCAGTTTTAGGGTTACCACTGAAGCTTTCTTT	CASSFRVTTEAFF
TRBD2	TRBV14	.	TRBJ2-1	TGTGCCAGCAGCCCCATAGCGGGGTCAGCCTACAATGAGCAGTTCTTC	CASSPIAGSAYNEQFF
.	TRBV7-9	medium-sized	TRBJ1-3	TGTGCCAGCAGCCCCAAACCTGACTCTGGAAACACCATATATTTT	CASSPKPDSGNTIYF
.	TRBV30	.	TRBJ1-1	TGTGCCTTCCAACGGGCCAACCTAGGCTCTGAAGCTTTCTTT	CAFQRANLGSEAFF
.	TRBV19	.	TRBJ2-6	TGTGCCAGTAGTCCCACAGTTCTCGGCGGGGCCAACGTCCTGACTTTC	CASSPTVLGGANVLTF
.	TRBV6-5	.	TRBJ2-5	TGTGCCAGCAGTCTCACATGGTTGCGGACCGAGACCCAGTACTTC	CASSLTWLRTETQYF
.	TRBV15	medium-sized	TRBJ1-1	TGTGCCACCAGCAGAGATCGAAACACTGAAGCTTTCTTT	CATSRDRNTEAFF
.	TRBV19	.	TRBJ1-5	TGTGCCAGTAGTATAAAACGGGACAACAATCAGCCCCAGCATTTT	CASSIKRDNNQPQHF
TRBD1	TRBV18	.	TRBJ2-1	TGTGCCAGCTCACCAGACAGGGGACCCAAGAATGAGCAGTTCTTC	CASSPDRGPKNEQFF
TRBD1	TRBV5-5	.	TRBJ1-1	TGTGCCAGCAGCATCGTGGACAGGCCGAACACTGAAGCTTTCTTT	CASSIVDRPNTEAFF
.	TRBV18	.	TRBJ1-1	TGTGCCAGCTCACCAAAGGTCGGCACTTACACTGAAGCTTTCTTT	CASSPKVGTYTEAFF